Below are 18 T cell receptor beta chains sequenced from a single sample in a study of T-cell reconstitution after alpha-beta-depleted transplantation in children. The authors prepared the TCRbeta library with unique molecular identifiers. TCRdb reprocessed the PCR reads via MiXCR and lists one record per CDR3 protein. The sample yields hundreds of thousands of distinct CDR3 sequences, roughly 15% seen once. The sample here was PBMCs, mostly from graft donor cells, taken 360 days after TCRalphabeta/CD19-depleted stem cell transplant. All receptors derive from a male patient younger than 18 who had a stem cell transplant for acute lymphoblastic leukemia, so the T cells may come from the graft donor.

The chain uses TRBV6-5 and TRBJ1-2; D is ambiguous. The V gene lost 2 bases and the J gene lost 6 bases, with 10 bases spanning the gap. The CDR3 is made up of 13 amino acids. From germline, CDR1 is MNHEY and CDR2 SVGAGI. The CDR3 here is CASSYGSRNGYTF. CDR3 DNA: TGTGCCAGCAGTTACGGATCCCGGAATGGCTACACCTTC.

V gene TRBV21-1 combines with J gene TRBJ2-5; the D call of TRBD2 is as the table states it, not checked on the DNA. TRBV21-1 is tagged as a pseudogene. This CDR3 region has 17 residues. For the CDR3, the DNA is TGTGCCAGCAGCGGAGATGGGCGGAGGAGGGCCCAAGAGACCCAGTACTTC. It encodes CASSGDGRRRAQETQYF.

This chain links TRBV5-1 with TRBJ1-1; D is undetermined. This CDR3 is built from 15 residues. Germline values: CDR1 SGHRS, CDR2 YFSETQ. The V and J ends lost 3 bases and 3 bases respectively, with 15 bases between them. This chain's CDR3 is CASSSDDMKYTEAFF. The DNA of the CDR3 is TGCGCCAGCAGCTCCGACGACATGAAATACACTGAAGCTTTCTTT.

This clonotype was counted only a few times. The rearrangement uses TRBV4-1 and TRBJ1-1, with D uncertain. Germline values: CDR1 MGHRA, CDR2 YSYEKL. This CDR3 contains 13 residues. With 4 bases removed from V and 1 base from J, the gap between germline ends came to 7 bases. CDR3 bases: TGCGCCAGCAGCCGCTTTCGGAACACTGAAGCTTTCTTT. Amino acid sequence: CASSRFRNTEAFF.

A few counts support this clonotype. This chain joins TRBV7-2 and TRBJ1-4, with D hard to call. The CDR3 sequence is 13 residues long. V lost 2 bases to trimming and J lost 4 bases, with 5 bases between them. CDR1 and CDR2 (germline): SGHTA, FQGNSA. Here the CDR3 DNA reads TGTGCCAGCAGCTTATCTTTTAATGAAAAACTGTTTTTT. Residues: CASSLSFNEKLFF.

This clonotype was observed at least ten times. The chain combines TRBV20-1 with TRBJ2-7, with unresolved D. The CDR3 has 14 residues. Germline assignment: CDR1 DFQATT and CDR2 SNEGSKA (reference sequence). Trimming removed 1 base from V and 4 bases from J, with 14 bases in between. The CDR3 DNA is TGCAGTGCTAGAGCGGGTAGTGTGTCATACGAGCAGTACTTC. Translation gives CSARAGSVSYEQYF.

This clonotype has a count of ten or more. This chain uses TRBV12-3 or TRBV12-4 with TRBJ2-1; D unclear. The CDR3 is 11 amino acids. Trimming cost V 3 bases and J 10 bases, with 7 bases left between them. CDR3 nucleotide sequence: TGTGCCAGCAGTTTCGGATACGAGCAGTTCTTC. It codes for CASSFGYEQFF.

CDR3 sequence reads: CASSLSGAISGYTF. CDR3 bases: TGTGCCAGCAGTTTATCCGGGGCTATAAGTGGCTACACCTTC. This sequence joins TRBV27 and TRBJ1-2; D might be TRBD1 (5 bases). CDR1 is MNHEY, CDR2 SMNVEV, per germline (reference sequence). The CDR3 runs to 14 residues. Trimming stripped 0 bases from V and 7 bases from J, with 12 bases between.

The table lists this clonotype with many counts. V usage is TRBV29-1 and J usage is TRBJ2-1; maybe TRBD2 (6 bases). The CDR3 has 14 amino acids. Germline values: CDR1 SQVTM, CDR2 ANQGSEA. V shed 3 bases and J shed 4 bases, with 13 bases lying between them. CDR3 nucleotide sequence: TGCAGCGTTGATCCCGGGACTGGTTACAATGAGCAGTTCTTC. Amino acids: CSVDPGTGYNEQFF.

This chain uses TRBV20-1 with TRBJ2-7, with D uncertain. V was trimmed by 1 base and J by 2 bases, leaving 12 bases between them. The CDR3 loop spans 14 amino acids. Germline assignment: CDR1 DFQATT and CDR2 SNEGSKA (reference sequence). This CDR3 is CSARVYGTTYEQYF. The CDR3 nucleotides read TGCAGTGCTAGAGTATACGGAACTACCTACGAGCAGTACTTC.

There are a few counts of this clonotype. This chain links TRBV12-3 or TRBV12-4 with TRBJ1-5, with 9 bases lining up with TRBD1. V shed 7 bases, J shed 3 bases, and the junction held 7 bases outside the gene matches. This CDR3 has 15 amino acids. The DNA of the CDR3 is TGTGCCAGCACCAGCGGACAGGGGAACAATCAGCCCCAGCATTTT. Its translation is CASTSGQGNNQPQHF.

The chain joins TRBV30 to TRBJ2-3; D is possibly TRBD2 (6 bases). The germline V and J ends were trimmed by 5 bases and 1 base, with 10 bases remaining between them. Germline V CDR1 and CDR2: GTSNPN, SVGIG (reference sequence). This CDR3 contains 13 residues. CDR3 loop: CAWERRGTDTQYF. The CDR3 nucleotides read TGTGCCTGGGAAAGGAGGGGCACAGATACGCAGTATTTT. Supplemented by reference TRBV30 and TRBJ2-3, the full variable domain reads SQTIHQWPATLVQPVGSPLSLECTVEGTSNPNLYWYRQAAGRGLQLLFYSVGIGQISSEVPQNLSASRPQDRQFILSSKKLLLSDSGFYLCAWERRGTDTQYFGPGTRLTVL.

This chain joins TRBV4-1 and TRBJ2-7; the D is unclear. Germline loops: CDR1 MGHRA, CDR2 YSYEKL. V shed 4 bases and J shed 0 bases, with 10 bases lying between them. This CDR3 region has 14 residues. The CDR3 region is CASSPLRASYEQYF. CDR3 nucleotides: TGCGCCAGCAGCCCCCTCAGAGCCTCCTACGAGCAGTACTTC.

There are a few counts of this clonotype. The rearrangement joins TRBV18 to TRBJ2-1; the D is unclear. CDR1 and CDR2 (germline): KGHSH, LQKENI. Between the trimmed V and J ends, which lost 1 base and 7 bases, there was a span of 11 bases. The CDR3 is 14 amino acids. The CDR3 bases are TGTGCCAGCTCACCACGGACGAATAGGAATGAGCAGTTCTTC. Translation gives CASSPRTNRNEQFF.

This clonotype was observed a few times. The chain couples TRBV5-1 to TRBJ2-3; TRBD2 is a possible D gene (5 bases). V lost 2 bases to trimming and J lost 1 base, with 11 bases between them. The CDR3 contains 15 residues. Per germline, CDR1 SGHRS and CDR2 YFSETQ. CDR3 nucleotide sequence: TGCGCCAGCAGCTTTAAGGGTAGCGGCACAGATACGCAGTATTTT. Translating gives CASSFKGSGTDTQYF.

This clonotype was seen a few times. The chain uses TRBV5-4 and TRBJ2-1; 16 positions match TRBD2. The CDR3 has 21 residues. Unmatched junction bases numbered 14, after V lost 1 base and J lost 4 bases. The germline V gene encodes CDR1 SGHNT and CDR2 YYREEE (reference sequence). The CDR3 sequence is CASSLRQGAGTSGRGYNEQFF. CDR3 nucleotides: TGTGCCAGCAGCTTGAGACAGGGGGCAGGGACTAGCGGGAGGGGGTACAATGAGCAGTTCTTC.

The genes are TRBV4-1 and TRBJ2-1, with a tentative D call TRBD2 (6 bases). Germline V CDR1 and CDR2: MGHRA, YSYEKL. The CDR3 sequence is 14 residues long. Trimming cost V 1 base and J 7 bases, with 11 bases left between them. The CDR3 DNA is TGCGCCAGCAGCCAAGGGCGGGGTCAAAATGAGCAGTTCTTC. This codes for CASSQGRGQNEQFF.

The CDR3 here is CASSPPLSREGTDTQYF. The CDR3 DNA reads as TGTGCCAGCTCACCACCCTTGTCTAGAGAGGGCACAGATACGCAGTATTTT. The chain has TRBV18 and TRBJ2-3; D is unclear. This CDR3 is 17 amino acids long. Germline assignment: CDR1 KGHSH and CDR2 LQKENI. V was trimmed by 0 bases and J by 1 base, leaving 14 bases between them.